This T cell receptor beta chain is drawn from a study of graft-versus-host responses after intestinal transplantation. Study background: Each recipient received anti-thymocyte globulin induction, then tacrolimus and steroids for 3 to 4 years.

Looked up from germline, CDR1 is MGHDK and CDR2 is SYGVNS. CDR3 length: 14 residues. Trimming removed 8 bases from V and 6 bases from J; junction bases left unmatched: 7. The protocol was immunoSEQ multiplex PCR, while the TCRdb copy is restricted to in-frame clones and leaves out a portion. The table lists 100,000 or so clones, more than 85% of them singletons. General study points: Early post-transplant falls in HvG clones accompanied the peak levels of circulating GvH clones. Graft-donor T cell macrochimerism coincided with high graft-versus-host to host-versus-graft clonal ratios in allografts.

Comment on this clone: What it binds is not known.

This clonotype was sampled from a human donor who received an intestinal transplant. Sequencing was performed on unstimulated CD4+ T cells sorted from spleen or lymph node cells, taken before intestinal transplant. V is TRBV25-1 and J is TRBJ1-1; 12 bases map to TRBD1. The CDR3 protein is CASAPGQGASEAFF. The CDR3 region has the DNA TGTGCCAGCGCCCCGGGACAGGGGGCCTCTGAAGCTTTCTTT.